The clone carrying this T cell receptor (beta chain) came up a few times. The record originates from a study of response to subunit inactivated influenza vaccine. From the RT-PCR reads, TCRdb called clonotypes with MiXCR, one entry per CDR3 protein. The repertoire holds about 540,000 distinct CDR3 sequences, with roughly a quarter as singletons. V shed 0 bases and J shed 8 bases, with 14 bases lying between them. The CDR3 is made up of 15 amino acids. Germline loops: CDR1 DFQATT, CDR2 SNEGSKA (reference sequence). The same sample was also studied in work on T cells expressing NK-cell markers. This second study says: It was by 5'RACE template switching with UMIs that TCR beta cDNA was made.

This receptor was taken from a man in his fifties who received an inactivated influenza vaccine. This chain uses TRBV20-1 with TRBJ1-6; D perhaps matches TRBD1 (6 bases). This specimen was CD4+ T cells sorted from PBMCs, taken 11 to 12 days after vaccination. CDR3 DNA sequence: TGCAGTGCTAGAGAGGGACAAATGTCTTATTCACCCCTCCACTTT. This encodes CSAREGQMSYSPLHF.